The 2 T cell receptor beta chains reported below all come from one sample, sequenced in a study of technical replicates of blood from a handful of donors. The method was immunoSEQ multiplex PCR; TCRdb's version includes in-frame clones alone and lacks a portion of them. The sample has some 68,000 clones, nearly 97% seen once. The material sequenced was T cells isolated from PBMCs. The receptor source for this set is a human donor in good health.

This clone was counted a single time. V usage is TRBV10-3 and J usage is TRBJ1-2, with D maybe TRBD1 (5 bases). Trimming took 8 bases from V and 4 from J, leaving 11 bases between them. The length of the CDR3 is 12 residues. Germline lookup yields CDR1 ENHRY and CDR2 SYGVKD. CDR3 DNA: TGTGCCATCCTCAGGGATAGCTATGGCTACACCTTC. Encoded protein: CAILRDSYGYTF.

This sequence joins TRBV2 and TRBJ2-5; D gene uncertain. Germline V CDR1 and CDR2: SNHLY, FYNNEI. The CDR3 runs 13 residues. V lost 7 bases, J lost 5 bases, and 14 bases lay in between. The CDR3 bases are TGTGCCAGCATCCCGGCGGCCGGGGAGACCCAGTACTTC. Amino acids: CASIPAAGETQYF. The full variable domain, rest sourced from reference TRBV2 and TRBJ2-5, is EPEVTQTPSHQVTQMGQEVILRCVPISNHLYFYWYRQILGQKVEFLVSFYNNEISEKSEIFDDQFSVERPDGSNFTLKIRSTKLEDSAMYFCASIPAAGETQYFGPGTRLLVL.